This T cell receptor (beta chain) was found in a study of a mutant IDH1 vaccine in newly diagnosed glioma. Study at large: Treated patients were approximately 62% male, about 40% female, mean age roughly 40 years. The earlier regimen, radiotherapy, temozolomide, or both, was most often both.

Produced via immunoSEQ multiplex PCR; TCRdb's table is partial and in-frame only. Of 60,000 to 100,000 clones listed, more than 80% were seen once; the top ten hold over 0.6%. General study points: Evidence of vaccine-induced immune responses was documented in 85% to 95% of patients.

As for time point: week 23, last vaccination. In every dose of vaccine, 300 ug of mutant IDH1 20-mer peptide was given alongside topical imiquimod. V was cut by 4 bases and J by 5 bases, with 17 bases left in between. CDR1 is SGDLS and CDR2 is YYNGEE in the germline V gene. The length of the CDR3 is 15 residues. As to this clone: Its target is unknown.

The receptor's source is a woman aged 50 to 65 with glioma. Sequencing was performed on PBMCs, taken from a glioma patient whose treatment included an IDH1 peptide vaccine. The chain has TRBV9 and TRBJ2-3, with a possible D match to TRBD1 (5 bases). Here the CDR3 reads CASSPQGAVRDTQYF. CDR3 sequence (DNA): TGTGCCAGCAGCCCCCAAGGGGCGGTGAGAGATACGCAGTATTTT.